The T cell receptor beta chain under discussion was sequenced for a study of blood T cell repertoires in COVID-19. Whole-study context: Collection of acute and convalescent COVID-19 samples took place in the United States, Italy and Spain. In each case, the material was cDNA or gDNA derived from T cells, B-cell-depleted T cells, or PBMCs.

The method was immunoSEQ multiplex PCR; TCRdb's version includes in-frame clones alone and lacks a portion of them. The sample yields 140,000 to 150,000 clones, about nine tenths seen once. CDR1 SGHRS and CDR2 YFSETQ come from the germline V gene. The CDR3 has 13 amino acids. V lost 2 bases and J 5 bases, leaving 8 bases between the germline ends. Specimen: PBMCs or T cells enriched from blood (not recorded which). The TCR originated in a man between 50 and 59 years old who had recovered from COVID-19. The chain is built from TRBV5-1 and TRBJ2-1; weak D call: TRBD1 (5 bases). The CDR3 DNA is TGCGCCAGCAGCTTAAGACAGAACAATGAGCAGTTCTTC. Translation: CASSLRQNNEQFF. The full variable domain, with the rest looked up from reference TRBV5-1 and TRBJ2-1, is KAGVTQTPRYLIKTRGQQVTLSCSPISGHRSVSWYQQTPGQGLQFLFEYFSETQRNKGNFPGRFSGRQFSNSRSEMNVSTLELGDSALYLCASSLRQNNEQFFGPGTRLTVL.